The 14 T cell receptor beta chains below all came from one sample that was sequenced in a study of Graves' ophthalmopathy and Graves' hyperthyroidism. RNA transcripts served as template for amplifying TCR beta CDR3 sequences. In the first round, RT-PCR was carried out with HTBI primers, and a multiplex PCR formed the second round. Each CDR3 protein gets one entry after TCRdb re-called the multiplex PCR reads with MiXCR. The sample shows 350,000 to 450,000 distinct CDR3 sequences, about 21% of them seen only once. Material: peripheral blood. These receptors were collected from a woman under 30 with stable Graves' hyperthyroidism.

This clonotype came up many times. The CDR3 DNA is TGTGCCAGCAGCCTTGGACAGCTTGAAGCTTTCTTT. This encodes CASSLGQLEAFF. The genes are TRBV11-2 and TRBJ1-1, with D possibly matching TRBD1 (6 bases). Per the germline V gene, CDR1 is SGHAT and CDR2 is FQNNGV. The V end was cut by 5 bases, the J end by 7 bases, with 11 bases between. This CDR3 region has 12 residues.

This clonotype occurred many times. CDR3: CASSITRGRNQPQHF. CDR3 DNA sequence: TGTGCCAGTAGTATCACCAGGGGACGCAATCAGCCCCAGCATTTT. The rearrangement uses TRBV19 and TRBJ1-5; D is perhaps TRBD1 (6 bases). V lost 3 bases and J 2 bases, leaving 11 bases between the germline ends. This CDR3 has 15 amino acids. In germline, CDR1 is LNHDA, CDR2 SQIVND (reference sequence). Complete variable domain (other parts from reference TRBV19 and TRBJ1-5): DGGITQSPKYLFRKEGQNVTLSCEQNLNHDAMYWYRQDPGQGLRLIYYSQIVNDFQKGDIAEGYSVSREKKESFPLTVTSAQKNPTAFYLCASSITRGRNQPQHFGDGTRLSIL.

This clonotype was recorded many times. V gene TRBV6-1 combines with J gene TRBJ1-6, with no clear D. Germline V gives CDR1 MNHNS, CDR2 SASEGT. The CDR3 is 13 residues long. Trimming removed 4 bases at V and 8 bases at J, with 9 bases between. The CDR3 region is CASSASGDSPLHF. The CDR3 DNA reads TGTGCCAGCAGTGCGTCAGGAGATTCACCCCTCCACTTT.

This clonotype was detected ten times or more. The chain is built from TRBV20-1 and TRBJ2-7; 9 nucleotides agree with TRBD2. Germline CDR1 is DFQATT and CDR2 is SNEGSKA (reference sequence). The CDR3 runs to 14 residues. Trimming took 3 bases from V and 3 from J; bases not matched to a gene: 6. The CDR3 loop reads CSASSPSGNYEQYF. The CDR3 DNA reads TGCAGTGCTAGCTCTCCTAGCGGGAACTACGAGCAGTACTTC.

The table lists this clonotype with many counts. The chain couples TRBV12-3 or TRBV12-4 to TRBJ2-2; 7 positions agree with TRBD2. The CDR3 has 16 residues. The V and J ends lost 2 bases and 5 bases, in that order; junction bases with no gene match: 8. The CDR3 region is CASSLFGGRSTGELFF. The DNA of the CDR3 is TGTGCCAGCAGTTTATTCGGCGGGAGATCAACCGGGGAGCTGTTTTTT.

This clonotype was observed many times. The chain couples TRBV7-9 to TRBJ2-5; TRBD2 aligns across 7 bases. Germline V lookup: CDR1 SEHNR, CDR2 FQNEAQ (reference sequence). CDR3 length: 11 residues. Unmatched junction bases numbered 2, after V lost 8 bases and J lost 5 bases. The CDR3 sequence: CASRAGETQYF. The CDR3, as DNA: TGTGCCAGCCGAGCGGGGGAGACCCAGTACTTC.

This clonotype was detected only once. An end of the junction differs from the germline gene, which may be a read error. V usage is TRBV6-1 and J usage is TRBJ2-7; D perhaps matches TRBD2 (5 bases). CDR1 is MNHNS, CDR2 SASEGT, per germline. The CDR3 totals 13 residues. CDR3 in DNA: TGTGCCTCCACGAGTGCTAGCTCCTACGATCAGTACTTC. The encoded protein is CASTSASSYDQYF.

This rearrangement joins TRBV6-1 to TRBJ1-2; tentatively, D is TRBD1 (6 bases). The V gene lost 7 bases and the J gene lost 1 base, with 13 bases spanning the gap. This CDR3 comprises 14 residues. Germline-derived CDR1 and CDR2 are MNHNS and SASEGT. CDR3 amino acids: CASTLDSLNYGYTF. In nucleotides, the CDR3 is TGTGCCAGCACCTTGGACAGCCTTAACTATGGCTACACCTTC.

The sample holds many counts of this clonotype. This sequence joins TRBV6-1 and TRBJ1-2; 7 bases agree with TRBD1. The germline CDR1 and CDR2 sequences are MNHNS and SASEGT. Trimming took 7 bases from V and 8 from J; bases not matched to a gene: 13. The length of the CDR3 is 14 residues. The CDR3 here is CASKTEGARAGYTF. Written as DNA, the CDR3 is TGTGCCAGCAAAACCGAGGGGGCCCGAGCGGGCTACACCTTC.

This clonotype came up many times. The CDR3 DNA sequence: TGCAGTGCTAGAGACAGGGTGGTAGGCCACTCTGGAAACACCATATATTTT. This codes for CSARDRVVGHSGNTIYF. This chain uses TRBV20-1 with TRBJ1-3; D is possibly TRBD1 (5 bases). The CDR3 extends over 17 amino acids. The ends were cut back, 0 bases at V and 0 bases at J, with 15 bases in the middle. Germline-derived CDR1 and CDR2 are DFQATT and SNEGSKA (reference sequence).

The table lists this clonotype with a few counts. The gene calls are TRBV10-3 and TRBJ1-1, with 7 bases that match TRBD1. Germline V gene lookup returns CDR1 ENHRY and CDR2 SYGVKD. V lost 6 bases and J lost 1; bases outside the gene matches: 5. This CDR3 spans 14 amino acids. In DNA, the CDR3 is TGTGCCATCAGGAGGGAGGGGGCGAACACTGAAGCTTTCTTT. Residues: CAIRREGANTEAFF.

This clonotype was seen only once. In DNA, the CDR3 is TGTGCCAGCAGTTTAGTTGGGCAGGGGGCTACTGGCTACACCTTC. The encoded protein is CASSLVGQGATGYTF. The V gene is TRBV27, the J gene TRBJ1-2; 8 positions agree with TRBD1. V lost 2 bases and J lost 7; bases outside the gene matches: 9. Germline values: CDR1 MNHEY, CDR2 SMNVEV (reference sequence). This CDR3 has 15 amino acids.

Many counts were recorded for this clonotype. The chain couples TRBV2 to TRBJ1-2; unclear D gene. Germline loops: CDR1 SNHLY, CDR2 FYNNEI. The V and J ends lost 8 bases and 4 bases respectively, with 11 bases between them. The CDR3 consists of 12 residues. The CDR3 DNA reads as TGTGCCAGCCTGGAGGCTGGCTATGGCTACACCTTC. The encoded protein is CASLEAGYGYTF.

The chain uses TRBV12-3 or TRBV12-4 and TRBJ1-2; no firm D call. The V end was cut by 6 bases, the J end by 4 bases, with 12 bases between. The CDR3 has 13 residues. The CDR3 loop reads CASSTDGIYGYTF. The CDR3 nucleotides are TGTGCCAGCAGCACGGACGGAATCTATGGCTACACCTTC.